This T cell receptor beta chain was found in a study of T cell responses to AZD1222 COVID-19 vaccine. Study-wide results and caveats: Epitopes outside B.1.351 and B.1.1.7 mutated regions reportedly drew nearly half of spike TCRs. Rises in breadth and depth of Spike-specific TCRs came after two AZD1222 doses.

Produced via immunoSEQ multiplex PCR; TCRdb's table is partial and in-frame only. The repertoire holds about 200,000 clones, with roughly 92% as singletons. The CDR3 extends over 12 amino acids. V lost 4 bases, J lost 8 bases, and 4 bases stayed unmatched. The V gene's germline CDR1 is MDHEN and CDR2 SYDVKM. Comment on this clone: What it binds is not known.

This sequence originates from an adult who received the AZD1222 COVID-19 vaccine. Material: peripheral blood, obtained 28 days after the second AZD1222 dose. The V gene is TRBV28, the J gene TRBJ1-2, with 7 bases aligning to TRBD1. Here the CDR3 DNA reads TGTGCCAGCAGTTGGGGACAGCGGGGCTACACCTTC. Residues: CASSWGQRGYTF.